This is a list of T cell receptor beta chains from one sample in a study of blood T cell repertoires in COVID-19. Assay: immunoSEQ multiplex PCR; the TCRdb copy retains only in-frame clones and omits some. This table holds approximately 230,000 clones, more than 75% found once. Input material: PBMCs or T cells enriched from blood (not recorded which). Receptors were obtained from a man between 40 and 49 years old who had recovered from COVID-19. The conserved cysteine and the conserved F or W are not part of the CDR3 here. The order of the fields is J gene, V gene, CDR3 protein.

J: TRBJ2-1; V: TRBV7-3; CDR3: ASSTDRGYNEQF
J: TRBJ2-5; V: TRBV30; CDR3: AWTGGQETQY
J: TRBJ2-2; V: TRBV23-1; CDR3: ASSHRIGTGATGELF
J: TRBJ2-7; V: TRBV7-2; CDR3: ASSLSGGPSYEQY
J: TRBJ1-5; V: TRBV7-9; CDR3: ASSLDLNQPQH
J: TRBJ2-5; V: TRBV18; CDR3: ASYQRLETQY
J: TRBJ1-2; V: TRBV7-9; CDR3: ASTEAGVRYGYT
J: TRBJ1-1; V: TRBV27; CDR3: ASSGQSTEAF
J: TRBJ1-1; V: TRBV6-5; CDR3: ASSTGQPDEAF
J: TRBJ1-2; V: TRBV15; CDR3: ATSRDADYGYT
J: TRBJ2-7; V: TRBV9; CDR3: ASSGLAGGYSYEQY
J: TRBJ1-1; V: TRBV11-2; CDR3: ASSFAGGAEAF
J: TRBJ2-3; V: TRBV19; CDR3: ASMRTGGAQGTDTQY
J: TRBJ1-2; V: TRBV5-5; CDR3: ASSLVLRDTGYT
J: TRBJ1-2; V: TRBV5-1; CDR3: ASSLFPGDTYGYT
J: TRBJ1-1; V: TRBV19; CDR3: ASSPSTGGNTEAF
J: TRBJ1-2; V: TRBV6-1; CDR3: ASSEVGGSPYGYT
J: TRBJ1-1; V: TRBV7-2; CDR3: ASSSRQTPNTEAF
J: TRBJ1-1; V: TRBV15; CDR3: ATSRDPGSTEAF
J: TRBJ2-1; V: TRBV4-2; CDR3: ASSLVRELNNEQF
J: TRBJ2-3; V: TRBV24-1; CDR3: ATSDALGLAFADTQY
J: TRBJ1-5; V: TRBV2; CDR3: ATAVTGDQPQH
J: TRBJ1-3; V: TRBV9; CDR3: ASSVDGGSTIY
J: TRBJ2-5; V: TRBV9; CDR3: ASSVAGVETQY
J: TRBJ2-1; V: TRBV18; CDR3: ASSRGDEQF
J: TRBJ1-1; V: TRBV12-3/TRBV12-4; CDR3: ASTDTANTEAF
J: TRBJ2-1; V: TRBV19; CDR3: ASRTLVGNEQF
J: TRBJ1-5; V: TRBV6-1; CDR3: ASSDTGNQPQH
J: TRBJ2-7; V: TRBV7-2; CDR3: ASSSPGGSEQY
J: TRBJ1-2; V: TRBV11-1; CDR3: ASSQGTVGGYT